These 20 T cell receptor beta chains originate from one sample sequenced in a study of molecular identifiers for immune sequencing clone quantification. MiXCR was run by TCRdb on the PCR reads, yielding one entry per CDR3 protein. The data contain 300,000 to 350,000 distinct CDR3 sequences, about a fifth of them seen just once; the ten biggest clones take up roughly 0.8%. The sample taken for sequencing was naive CD8+ T cells from blood, with Jurkat cell RNA spiked in. Subset here: FACS-sorted CD8+CD4-CCR7+CD45RA+ naive T cells. The receptors were sampled from a human donor in good health. Some libraries in this study had Jurkat cell RNA spiked in.

This clonotype was detected many times. The chain joins TRBV4-2 to TRBJ1-5, with D hard to call. The V end lost 0 bases, the J end lost 0 bases, and 3 bases lay between the germline ends. The CDR3 loop spans 14 amino acids. Germline V gene lookup returns CDR1 LGHNA and CDR2 YNFKEQ. The CDR3 loop is CASSQEYSNQPQHF. CDR3 coding DNA: TGTGCCAGCAGCCAAGAGTATAGCAATCAGCCCCAGCATTTT.

This clonotype was detected many times. The chain carries TRBV5-6 and TRBJ2-7; TRBD1 aligns across 9 bases. Germline V lookup: CDR1 SGHDT, CDR2 YYEEEE. There are 14 residues in the CDR3. V gave up 3 bases and J gave up 5 bases; unmatched junction bases: 6. CDR3 in DNA: TGTGCCAGCAGCTCGGGGACAGGGTGGCACGAGCAGTACTTC. Amino acid sequence: CASSSGTGWHEQYF.

This clonotype showed up many times. The genes are TRBV4-3 and TRBJ2-7, with D possibly TRBD1 on 5 matching bases. The V gene's germline CDR1 is LGHNA and CDR2 YSLEER. Trimming cost V 1 base and J 3 bases, with 13 bases left between them. The CDR3 runs 15 residues. CDR3 DNA sequence: TGCGCCAGCAGCCAAGCCCAGGGCTCGCACTACGAGCAGTACTTC. Translating gives CASSQAQGSHYEQYF.

For this clonotype: This may stem from a read error, because a much larger clone lies one nucleotide away. This chain connects TRBV21-1 to TRBJ2-3; whether TRBD2, the table's D call, matches the DNA was not checked. TRBV21-1 is a documented pseudogene. This CDR3 contains 16 residues. The CDR3 loop reads CASKAVTSGTTDTQYF. The CDR3 region has the DNA TGTGCCAGCAAGGCTGTGACTAGCGGGACGACAGATACGCAGTATTTT.

In this sample, this clonotype turned up many times. The chain couples TRBV4-1 to TRBJ1-6, with D unresolved. Trimming removed 0 bases at V and 11 bases at J, with 8 bases between. The V gene's germline CDR1 is MGHRA and CDR2 YSYEKL. The CDR3 length is 13 residues. In DNA form, the CDR3 reads TGCGCCAGCAGCCAAGACGTAGGGACACCCCTCCACTTT. This sequence encodes CASSQDVGTPLHF.

This clonotype was picked up a small number of times. V and J are TRBV7-9 and TRBJ2-3, with D possibly TRBD2 on 5 matching bases. The V end lost 2 bases, the J end lost 2 bases, and 14 bases lay between the germline ends. Germline lookup yields CDR1 SEHNR and CDR2 FQNEAQ (reference sequence). The CDR3 runs to 16 residues. This CDR3 is CASSLTRTVTTDTQYF. DNA for the CDR3: TGTGCCAGCAGCTTAACTAGGACGGTTACCACAGATACGCAGTATTTT.

This clonotype was seen a few times. The V gene is TRBV19, the J gene TRBJ1-5; D remains unclear. Germline V gives CDR1 LNHDA, CDR2 SQIVND (reference sequence). The V end lost 4 bases, the J end lost 5 bases, and 6 bases lay between the germline ends. The CDR3 loop spans 12 amino acids. The CDR3 DNA reads as TGTGCCAGTAGTAACTTGCATCAGCCCCAGCATTTT. Translation gives CASSNLHQPQHF.

The V gene is TRBV20-1, the J gene TRBJ2-3; D gene uncertain. CDR1 is DFQATT and CDR2 is SNEGSKA in the germline V gene (reference sequence). V gave up 0 bases and J gave up 4 bases, with 20 bases separating them. This CDR3 is 17 amino acids long. The CDR3 nucleotides read TGCAGTGCTAGAGATAGTGGACCAGGAGTTGTACCAGATACGCAGTATTTT. Amino acids: CSARDSGPGVVPDTQYF.

This clonotype was recorded many times. The rearrangement joins TRBV29-1 to TRBJ1-1; TRBD1 matches 9 bases. V was pared by 7 bases and J by 2 bases, with 8 bases of the junction left unmatched. CDR3 length: 14 residues. In germline, CDR1 is SQVTM, CDR2 ANQGSEA. CDR3 in DNA: TGCAGCGCCACCGGGACAGGGTCTAACACTGAAGCTTTCTTT. Amino acid sequence: CSATGTGSNTEAFF.

This clonotype has ten or more counts. This chain links TRBV5-6 with TRBJ1-1, with D uncertain. Germline V lookup: CDR1 SGHDT, CDR2 YYEEEE. This CDR3 contains 11 residues. The V end lost 0 bases, the J end lost 11 bases, and 8 bases lay between the germline ends. CDR3 DNA: TGTGCCAGCAGCTTGGGTGTTGAGGCTTTCTTT. Translated, it gives CASSLGVEAFF.

The genes are TRBV29-1 and TRBJ2-3, with 10 bases fitting TRBD2. This CDR3 region has 17 residues. In germline, CDR1 is SQVTM, CDR2 ANQGSEA. The J segment lost 5 bases and the V segment lost 3 bases, leaving 14 bases of the junction unmatched. Written as DNA, the CDR3 is TGCAGCGTTGATGGGCTAGCGGGAGTCTTATCGGGAGATACGCAGTATTTT. This translates into CSVDGLAGVLSGDTQYF.

A remark on this clonotype: A clone one base away is much larger, so this may be a read error. The V call is TRBV6-1, the J call TRBJ2-3, with D maybe TRBD1 (6 bases). Trimming shortened V by 4 bases and J by 5 bases, and 16 bases separated the two germline ends. The CDR3 covers 15 residues. From germline, CDR1 is MNHNS and CDR2 SASEGT. CDR3 in DNA: TGTGCCAGCAGTGGTCTGACAGGATCCGTAGATACGCAGTATTTT. Its translation is CASSGLTGSVDTQYF.

This clonotype has ten or more counts. This chain uses TRBV29-1 with TRBJ2-5, with D hard to call. The CDR3 is 12 amino acids. CDR1 and CDR2 from the germline V gene are SQVTM and ANQGSEA. V was clipped by 3 bases and J by 3 bases, with 8 bases between them. The CDR3 region has the DNA TGCAGCGTTGAGTCCCAGAAAGAGACCCAGTACTTC. Encoded protein: CSVESQKETQYF.

The chain combines TRBV19 with TRBJ2-2; 7 positions match TRBD2. The length of the CDR3 is 16 residues. Germline CDR1 and CDR2: LNHDA and SQIVND (reference sequence). J lost 1 base, V lost 3 bases, and 5 bases had no gene match. The CDR3 region is CASSMRRERNTGELFF. The CDR3 DNA reads TGTGCCAGTAGTATGAGGCGGGAGAGGAACACCGGGGAGCTGTTTTTT. Full variable domain (rest looked up from reference TRBV19 and TRBJ2-2): DGGITQSPKYLFRKEGQNVTLSCEQNLNHDAMYWYRQDPGQGLRLIYYSQIVNDFQKGDIAEGYSVSREKKESFPLTVTSAQKNPTAFYLCASSMRRERNTGELFFGEGSRLTVL.

As concerns this clonotype: This may be a read error, as it is one base from a much larger clone. V usage is TRBV7-9 and J usage is TRBJ2-5; TRBD1 matches at 7 bases. CDR1 is SEHNR, CDR2 FQNEAQ, per germline (reference sequence). The CDR3 sequence is 13 residues long. The CDR3 is CVSSSDRKETQYF. CDR3 DNA sequence: TGTGTCAGCAGTTCGGACAGGAAAGAGACCCAGTACTTC.

In regard to this clonotype: A single base separates this from a much larger clone, so it may be a read error. The CDR3 carries no conserved terminal phenylalanine or tryptophan, so it likely arises from a read error. The rearrangement uses TRBV5-3 and TRBJ2-7, with 8 bases lining up with TRBD1. TRBV5-3 is classed as an ORF, of uncertain function. This CDR3 has 13 amino acids. The CDR3 DNA is TGTGCCAGCAGCTTCAGGGGGCGGGACGAGCAGTACTCC. Encoded protein: CASSFRGRDEQYS.

The sample holds many counts of this clonotype. The chain uses TRBV7-9 and TRBJ2-7; D is unclear. The CDR3 extends over 14 amino acids. Trimming cost V 1 base and J 4 bases, with 11 bases left between them. Germline CDR1 and CDR2: SEHNR and FQNEAQ (reference sequence). In DNA form, the CDR3 reads TGTGCCAGCAGCTTAGGGCCAGACGGGTACGAGCAGTACTTC. It codes for CASSLGPDGYEQYF.

This clonotype has ten or more counts. The V call is TRBV24-1, the J call TRBJ2-1; a weak D match, TRBD1 (6 bases). Germline-derived CDR1 and CDR2 are KGHDR and SFDVKD. The CDR3 runs 14 residues. V was cut by 4 bases and J by 6 bases, with 12 bases left in between. The CDR3 region is CATSETGTPNEQFF. The CDR3 nucleotides are TGTGCCACCAGTGAAACCGGGACACCCAATGAGCAGTTCTTC.

With regard to this clonotype: The junction differs from germline at one of its ends, possibly a read error. The gene calls are TRBV24-1 and TRBJ2-2; D is possibly TRBD1 (6 bases). Germline CDR1 is KGHDR and CDR2 is SFDVKD. The length of the CDR3 is 16 residues. The CDR3 DNA sequence: TGTGCCACCAGTGATGCCAGGACAGAGAACACCCGGGAGCTGTTTTTT. Translation: CATSDARTENTRELFF.

This clonotype was seen at least ten times. V and J are TRBV5-4 and TRBJ1-2; 7 nucleotides agree with TRBD1. CDR1 is SGHNT, CDR2 YYREEE, per germline (reference sequence). This CDR3 is 13 amino acids long. The V segment lost 3 bases and the J segment 8 bases; nucleotides outside the gene matches: 7. In nucleotides, the CDR3 is TGTGCCAGCAGCTCCGACAGGGCTTACGGCTACACCTTC. This encodes CASSSDRAYGYTF.